This section outlines one TCR beta chain sequence together with its context. Sequenced by immunoSEQ multiplex PCR; TCRdb stores in-frame clones only, minus some. The sample has approximately 220,000 clones; 83% are singletons. The sample comes from a study of blood T cell repertoires in COVID-19. Study in general: Samples of COVID-19 (acute and convalescent) were obtained from the United States, Italy and Spain.

The CDR3 consists of 12 residues. V shed 4 bases and J shed 7 bases, with 8 bases lying between them. Germline-derived CDR1 and CDR2 are LGHNA and YSLEER. The rearrangement joins TRBV4-3 to TRBJ2-1; a weak D match, TRBD2 (6 bases). The sequenced sample was PBMCs or T cells enriched from blood (not recorded which). The sequence was obtained from a woman between 45 and 60 years old who had been exposed to COVID-19. The CDR3 spells CASSPAGNEQFF. CDR3 coding DNA: TGCGCCAGCAGCCCCGCGGGGAATGAGCAGTTCTTC.